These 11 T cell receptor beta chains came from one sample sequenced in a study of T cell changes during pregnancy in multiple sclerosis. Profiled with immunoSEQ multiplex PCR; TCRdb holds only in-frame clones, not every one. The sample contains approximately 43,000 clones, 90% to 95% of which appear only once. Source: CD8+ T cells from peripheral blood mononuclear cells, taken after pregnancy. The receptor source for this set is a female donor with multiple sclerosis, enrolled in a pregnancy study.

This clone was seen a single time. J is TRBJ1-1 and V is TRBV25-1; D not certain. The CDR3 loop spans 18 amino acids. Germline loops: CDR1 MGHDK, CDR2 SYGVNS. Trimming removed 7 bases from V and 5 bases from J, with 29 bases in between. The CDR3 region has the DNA TGTGCCAGCATCCCTTCGGGAGGGTTCTTAGATCGGAGTACTGAAGCTTTCTTT. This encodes CASIPSGGFLDRSTEAFF.

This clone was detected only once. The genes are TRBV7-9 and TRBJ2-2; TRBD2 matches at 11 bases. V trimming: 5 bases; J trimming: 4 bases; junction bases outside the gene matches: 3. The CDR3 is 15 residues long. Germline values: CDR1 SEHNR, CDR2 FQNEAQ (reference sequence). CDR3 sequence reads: CASSPGTSGTGELFF. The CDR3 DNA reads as TGTGCCAGCAGCCCGGGGACTAGCGGCACCGGGGAGCTGTTTTTT.

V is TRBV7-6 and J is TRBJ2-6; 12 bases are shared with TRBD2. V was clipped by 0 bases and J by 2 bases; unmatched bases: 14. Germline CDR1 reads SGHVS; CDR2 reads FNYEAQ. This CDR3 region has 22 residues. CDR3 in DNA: TGTGCCAGCAGCTTAGCAAATCGGCTAGCGGGGGGGCCTGGGGCTGGGGCCAACGTCCTGACTTTC. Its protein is CASSLANRLAGGPGAGANVLTF.

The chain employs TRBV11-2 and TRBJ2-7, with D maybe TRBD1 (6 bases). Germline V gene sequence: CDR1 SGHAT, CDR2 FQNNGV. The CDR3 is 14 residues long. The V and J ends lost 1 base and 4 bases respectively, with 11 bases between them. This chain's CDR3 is CASSLGAGAYEQYF. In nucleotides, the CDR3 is TGTGCCAGCAGCTTAGGTGCAGGGGCTTACGAGCAGTACTTC.

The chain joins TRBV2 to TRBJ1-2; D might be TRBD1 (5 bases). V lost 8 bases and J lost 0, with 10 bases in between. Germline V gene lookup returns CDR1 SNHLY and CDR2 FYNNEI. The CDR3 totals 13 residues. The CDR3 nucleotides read TGTGCCAGCCCGCAGGGCCCTAACTATGGCTACACCTTC. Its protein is CASPQGPNYGYTF.

The CDR3 DNA is TGTGCCAGCAGTTTCAGTGGGCAGACTGAAGCTTTCTTT. As protein: CASSFSGQTEAFF. The gene calls are TRBV27 and TRBJ1-1; no clear D gene. The germline CDR1 and CDR2 sequences are MNHEY and SMNVEV (reference sequence). The CDR3 totals 13 residues. V lost 3 bases and J 5 bases, leaving 10 bases between the germline ends.

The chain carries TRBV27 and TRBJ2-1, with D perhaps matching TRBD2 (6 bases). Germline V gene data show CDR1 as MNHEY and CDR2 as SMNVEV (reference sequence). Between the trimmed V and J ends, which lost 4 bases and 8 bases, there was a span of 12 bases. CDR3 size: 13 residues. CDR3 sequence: CASSYGGADEQFF. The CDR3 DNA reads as TGTGCCAGCAGTTACGGCGGGGCGGATGAGCAGTTCTTC.

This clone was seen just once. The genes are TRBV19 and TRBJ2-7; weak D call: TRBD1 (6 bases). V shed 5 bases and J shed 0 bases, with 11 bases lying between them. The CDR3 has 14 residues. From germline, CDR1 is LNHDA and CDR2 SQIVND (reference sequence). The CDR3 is CASSPETGSYEQYF. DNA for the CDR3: TGTGCCAGTAGTCCGGAGACAGGCTCCTACGAGCAGTACTTC.

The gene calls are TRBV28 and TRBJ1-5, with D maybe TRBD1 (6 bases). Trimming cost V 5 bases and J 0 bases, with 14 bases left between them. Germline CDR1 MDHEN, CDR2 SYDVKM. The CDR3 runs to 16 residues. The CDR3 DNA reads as TGTGCCAGCAGTCCCCTTTACAGGGTTAGCAATCAGCCCCAGCATTTT. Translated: CASSPLYRVSNQPQHF.

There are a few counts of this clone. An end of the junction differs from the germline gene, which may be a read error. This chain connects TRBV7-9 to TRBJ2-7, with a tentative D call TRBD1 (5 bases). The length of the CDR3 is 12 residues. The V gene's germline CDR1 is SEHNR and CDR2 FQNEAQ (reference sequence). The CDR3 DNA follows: TGCGTATTACAGGTATTCAACTACGAGCAGTACTTC. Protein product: CVLQVFNYEQYF.

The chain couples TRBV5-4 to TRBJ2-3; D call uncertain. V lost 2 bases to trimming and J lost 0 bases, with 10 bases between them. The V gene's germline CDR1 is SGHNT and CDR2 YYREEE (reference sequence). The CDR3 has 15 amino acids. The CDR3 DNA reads TGTGCCAGCAGCTTCGGTGTAGTAAGCACAGATACGCAGTATTTT. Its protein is CASSFGVVSTDTQYF.